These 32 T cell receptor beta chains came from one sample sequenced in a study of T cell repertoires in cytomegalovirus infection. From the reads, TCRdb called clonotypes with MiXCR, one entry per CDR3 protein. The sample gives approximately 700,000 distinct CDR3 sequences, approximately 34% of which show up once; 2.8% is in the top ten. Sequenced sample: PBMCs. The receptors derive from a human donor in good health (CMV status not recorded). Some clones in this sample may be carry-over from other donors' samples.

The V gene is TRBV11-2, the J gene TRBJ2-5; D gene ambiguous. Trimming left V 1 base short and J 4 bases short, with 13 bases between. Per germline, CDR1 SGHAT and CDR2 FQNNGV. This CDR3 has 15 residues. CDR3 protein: CASSLGSGPGETQYF. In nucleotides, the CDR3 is TGTGCCAGCAGCTTAGGGTCAGGCCCAGGAGAGACCCAGTACTTC.

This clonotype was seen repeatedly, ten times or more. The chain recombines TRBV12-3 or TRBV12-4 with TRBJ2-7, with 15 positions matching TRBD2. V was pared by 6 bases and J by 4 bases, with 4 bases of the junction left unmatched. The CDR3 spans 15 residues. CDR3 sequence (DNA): TGTGCCAGCAGACCCGGGACTAGCGGGAGGTACGAGCAGTACTTC. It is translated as CASRPGTSGRYEQYF.

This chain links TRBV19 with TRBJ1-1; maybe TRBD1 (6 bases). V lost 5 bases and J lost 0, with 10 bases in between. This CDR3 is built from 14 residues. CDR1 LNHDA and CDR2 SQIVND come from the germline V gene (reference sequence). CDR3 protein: CASSQTGLNTEAFF. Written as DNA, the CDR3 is TGTGCCAGTAGTCAAACAGGGCTGAACACTGAAGCTTTCTTT.

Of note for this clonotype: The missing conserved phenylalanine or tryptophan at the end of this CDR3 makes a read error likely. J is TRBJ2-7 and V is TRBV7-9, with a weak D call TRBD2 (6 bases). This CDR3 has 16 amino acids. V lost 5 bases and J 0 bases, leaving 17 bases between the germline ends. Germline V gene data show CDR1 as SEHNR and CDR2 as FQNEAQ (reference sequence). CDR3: CASSVAMTRSSYEQYL. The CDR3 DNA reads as TGTGCCAGCAGCGTTGCGATGACTAGGAGCTCCTACGAGCAGTACCTC.

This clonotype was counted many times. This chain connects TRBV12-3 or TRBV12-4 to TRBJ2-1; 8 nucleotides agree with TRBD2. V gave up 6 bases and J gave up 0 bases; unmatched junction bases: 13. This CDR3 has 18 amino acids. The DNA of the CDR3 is TGTGCCAGCAGAGCCGGACTAGCTGGGGGTAGCTCCTACAATGAGCAGTTCTTC. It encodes CASRAGLAGGSSYNEQFF.

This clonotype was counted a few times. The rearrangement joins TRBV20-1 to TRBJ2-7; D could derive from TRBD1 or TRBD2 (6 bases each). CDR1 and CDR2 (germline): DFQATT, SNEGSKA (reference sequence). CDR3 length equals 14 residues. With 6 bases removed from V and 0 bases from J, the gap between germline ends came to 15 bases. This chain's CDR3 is CSASHGGPSYEQYF. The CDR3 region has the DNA TGCAGTGCGTCTCACGGGGGCCCCTCCTACGAGCAGTACTTC.

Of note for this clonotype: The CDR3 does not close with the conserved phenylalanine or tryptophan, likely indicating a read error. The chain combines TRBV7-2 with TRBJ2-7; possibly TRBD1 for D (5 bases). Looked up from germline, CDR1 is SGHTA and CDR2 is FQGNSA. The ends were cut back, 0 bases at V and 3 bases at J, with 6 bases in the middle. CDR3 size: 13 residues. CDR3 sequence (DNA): TGTGCCAGCAGCTTAGCAAGGGGCTACGAGCAGTACTTA. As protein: CASSLARGYEQYL.

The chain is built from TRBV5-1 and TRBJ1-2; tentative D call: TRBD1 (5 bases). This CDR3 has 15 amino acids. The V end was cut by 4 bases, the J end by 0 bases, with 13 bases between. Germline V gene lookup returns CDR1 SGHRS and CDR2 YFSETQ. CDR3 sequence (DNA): TGCGCCAGCAGCCCCAGGACGGACACTAACTATGGCTACACCTTC. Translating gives CASSPRTDTNYGYTF. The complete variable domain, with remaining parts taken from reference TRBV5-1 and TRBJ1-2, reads KAGVTQTPRYLIKTRGQQVTLSCSPISGHRSVSWYQQTPGQGLQFLFEYFSETQRNKGNFPGRFSGRQFSNSRSEMNVSTLELGDSALYLCASSPRTDTNYGYTFGSGTRLTVV.

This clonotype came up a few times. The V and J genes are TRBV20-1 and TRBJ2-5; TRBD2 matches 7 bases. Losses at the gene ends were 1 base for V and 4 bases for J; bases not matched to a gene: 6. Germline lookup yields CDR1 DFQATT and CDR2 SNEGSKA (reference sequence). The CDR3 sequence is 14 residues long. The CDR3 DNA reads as TGCAGTGCTAGAGCGGGCGGGAGAGGAGAGACCCAGTACTTC. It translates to CSARAGGRGETQYF.

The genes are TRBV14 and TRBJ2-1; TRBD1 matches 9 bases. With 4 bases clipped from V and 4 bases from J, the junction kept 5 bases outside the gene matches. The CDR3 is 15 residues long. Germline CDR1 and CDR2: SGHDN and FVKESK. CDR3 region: CASSLRDRVYNEQFF. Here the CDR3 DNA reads TGTGCCAGCAGCCTCCGGGACAGGGTGTACAATGAGCAGTTCTTC.

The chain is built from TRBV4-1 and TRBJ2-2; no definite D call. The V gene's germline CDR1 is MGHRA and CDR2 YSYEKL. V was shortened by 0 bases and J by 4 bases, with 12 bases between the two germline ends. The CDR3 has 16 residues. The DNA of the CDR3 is TGCGCCAGCAGCCAAGATTTAGCATGGGGCACCGGGGAGCTGTTTTTT. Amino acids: CASSQDLAWGTGELFF.

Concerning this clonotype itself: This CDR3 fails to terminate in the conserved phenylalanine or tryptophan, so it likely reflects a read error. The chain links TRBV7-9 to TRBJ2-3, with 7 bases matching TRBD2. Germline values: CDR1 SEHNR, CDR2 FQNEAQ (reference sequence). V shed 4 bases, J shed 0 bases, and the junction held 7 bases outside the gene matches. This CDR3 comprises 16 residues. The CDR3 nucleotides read TGTGCCAGCAGCTCCGGACTAGTCGGTAGCACAGATACGCAGTATTGT. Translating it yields CASSSGLVGSTDTQYC.

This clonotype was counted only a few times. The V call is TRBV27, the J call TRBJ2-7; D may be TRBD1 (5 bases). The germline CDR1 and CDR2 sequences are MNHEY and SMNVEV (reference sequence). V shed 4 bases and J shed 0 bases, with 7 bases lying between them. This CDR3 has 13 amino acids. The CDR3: CASSYQGSYEQYF. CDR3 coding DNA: TGTGCCAGCAGTTACCAGGGCTCCTACGAGCAGTACTTC.

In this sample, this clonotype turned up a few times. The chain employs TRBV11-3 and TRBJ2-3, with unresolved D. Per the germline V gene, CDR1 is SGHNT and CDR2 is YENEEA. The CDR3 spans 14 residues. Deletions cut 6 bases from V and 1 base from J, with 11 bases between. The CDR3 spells CASSSGSRTDTQYF. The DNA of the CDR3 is TGTGCCAGCAGTTCCGGCAGCCGCACAGATACGCAGTATTTT.

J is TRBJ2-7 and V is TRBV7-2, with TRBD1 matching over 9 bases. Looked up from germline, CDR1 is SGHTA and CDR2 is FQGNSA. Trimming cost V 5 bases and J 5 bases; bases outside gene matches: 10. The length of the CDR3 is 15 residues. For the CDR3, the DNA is TGTGCCAGCAGCCCGTTCCGGGACAGGGTTCACGAGCAGTACTTC. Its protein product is CASSPFRDRVHEQYF.

The CDR3 nucleotides read TGTGCCAGCGACCCCCCCGGAGGGGGCGGGGATGGAACTGAAGCTTTCTTT. The encoded protein is CASDPPGGGGDGTEAFF. The rearrangement uses TRBV2 and TRBJ1-1, with 7 bases aligning to TRBD1. CDR3 size: 17 residues. The germline V gene encodes CDR1 SNHLY and CDR2 FYNNEI. V gave up 8 bases and J gave up 5 bases; unmatched junction bases: 20.

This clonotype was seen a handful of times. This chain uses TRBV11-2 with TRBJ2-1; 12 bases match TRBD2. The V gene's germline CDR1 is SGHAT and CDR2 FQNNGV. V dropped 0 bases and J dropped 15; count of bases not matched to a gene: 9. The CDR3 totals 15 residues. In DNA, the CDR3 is TGTGCCAGCAGCTTAGAACCTAGCGGGAGGGCCAGTCTGTTCTTC. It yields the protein CASSLEPSGRASLFF.

CDR3 protein: CASGSGSQPQHF. As DNA, the CDR3 is TGTGCCAGCGGGTCAGGTTCTCAGCCCCAGCATTTT. The chain links TRBV6-2 or TRBV6-3 to TRBJ1-5; D remains ambiguous. V was pared by 8 bases and J by 6 bases, with 11 bases between. This CDR3 is 12 amino acids long. The germline V gene has CDR1 MNHEY and CDR2 SVGEGT.

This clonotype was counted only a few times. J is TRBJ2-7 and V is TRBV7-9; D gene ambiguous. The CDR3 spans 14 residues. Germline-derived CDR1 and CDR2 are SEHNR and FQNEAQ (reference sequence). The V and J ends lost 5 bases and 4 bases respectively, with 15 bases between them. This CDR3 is CASSRSGQVYEQYF. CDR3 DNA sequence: TGTGCCAGCAGCCGATCCGGGCAGGTTTACGAGCAGTACTTC. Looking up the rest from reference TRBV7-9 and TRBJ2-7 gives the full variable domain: DTGVSQNPRHKITKRGQNVTFRCDPISEHNRLYWYRQTLGQGPEFLTYFQNEAQLEKSRLLSDRFSAERPKGSFSTLEIQRTEQGDSAMYLCASSRSGQVYEQYFGPGTRLTVT.

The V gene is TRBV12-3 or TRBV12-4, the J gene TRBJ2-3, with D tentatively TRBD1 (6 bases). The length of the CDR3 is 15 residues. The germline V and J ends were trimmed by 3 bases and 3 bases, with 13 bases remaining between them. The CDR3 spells CASSFSGVGTDTQYF. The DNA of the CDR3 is TGTGCCAGCAGTTTCTCAGGGGTCGGGACAGATACGCAGTATTTT.

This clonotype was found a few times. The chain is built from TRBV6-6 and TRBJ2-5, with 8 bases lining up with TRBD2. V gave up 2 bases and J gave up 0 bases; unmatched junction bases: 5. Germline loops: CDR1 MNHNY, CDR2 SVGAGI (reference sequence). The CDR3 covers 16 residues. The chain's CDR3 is CASSYGPGGYQETQYF. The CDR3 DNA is TGTGCCAGCAGTTACGGGCCGGGGGGGTACCAAGAGACCCAGTACTTC.

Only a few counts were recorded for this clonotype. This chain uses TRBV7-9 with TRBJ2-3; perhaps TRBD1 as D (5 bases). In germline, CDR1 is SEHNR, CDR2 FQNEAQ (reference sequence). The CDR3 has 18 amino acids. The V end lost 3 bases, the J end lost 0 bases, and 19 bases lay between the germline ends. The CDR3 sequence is CASSLGPRGSLSTDTQYF. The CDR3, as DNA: TGTGCCAGCAGCTTGGGCCCAAGGGGCAGCTTGAGCACAGATACGCAGTATTTT. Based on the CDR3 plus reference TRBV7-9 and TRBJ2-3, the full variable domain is DTGVSQNPRHKITKRGQNVTFRCDPISEHNRLYWYRQTLGQGPEFLTYFQNEAQLEKSRLLSDRFSAERPKGSFSTLEIQRTEQGDSAMYLCASSLGPRGSLSTDTQYFGPGTRLTVL.

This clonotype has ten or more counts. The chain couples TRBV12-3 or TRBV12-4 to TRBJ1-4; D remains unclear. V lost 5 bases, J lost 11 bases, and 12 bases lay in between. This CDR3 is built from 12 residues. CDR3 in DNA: TGTGCCAGCAGTAGGGTAGAGACGAAACTGTTTTTT. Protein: CASSRVETKLFF.

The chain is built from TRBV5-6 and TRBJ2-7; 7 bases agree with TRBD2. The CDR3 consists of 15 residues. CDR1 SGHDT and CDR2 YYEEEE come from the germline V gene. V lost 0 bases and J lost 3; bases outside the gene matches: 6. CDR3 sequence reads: CASSLGLADIYEQYF. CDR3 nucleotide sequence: TGTGCCAGCAGCTTGGGGCTAGCGGATATCTACGAGCAGTACTTC.

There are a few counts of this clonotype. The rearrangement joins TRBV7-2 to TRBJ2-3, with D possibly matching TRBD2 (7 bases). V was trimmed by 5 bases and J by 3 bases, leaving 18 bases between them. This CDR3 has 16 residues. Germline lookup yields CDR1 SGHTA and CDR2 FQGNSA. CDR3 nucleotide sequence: TGTGCCAGCAGCCAAGGGGGGGGGCCTTCGACAGATACGCAGTATTTT. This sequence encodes CASSQGGGPSTDTQYF.

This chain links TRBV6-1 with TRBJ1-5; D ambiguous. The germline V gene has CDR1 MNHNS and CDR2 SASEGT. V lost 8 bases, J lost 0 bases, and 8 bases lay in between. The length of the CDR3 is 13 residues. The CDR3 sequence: CASLYISNQPQHF. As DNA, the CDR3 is TGTGCCAGCTTATATATTAGCAATCAGCCCCAGCATTTT.

CDR3 in DNA: TGTGCCAGCAGTTACGCTTCAGGGCGGAGGTTTGATACGCAGTATTTT. It yields the protein CASSYASGRRFDTQYF. The rearrangement links TRBV6-5 to TRBJ2-3; D tentatively fits TRBD1 or TRBD2 (5 bases each). CDR3 length equals 16 residues. V lost 2 bases and J 6 bases, leaving 18 bases between the germline ends. Germline CDR1 reads MNHEY; CDR2 reads SVGAGI.

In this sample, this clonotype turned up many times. The CDR3 here is CASSSTGPYEQYF. CDR3 DNA sequence: TGTGCCAGCAGTTCCACTGGACCTTACGAGCAGTACTTC. This sequence joins TRBV12-3 or TRBV12-4 and TRBJ2-7; D is ambiguous. The CDR3 has 13 residues. Trimming shortened V by 4 bases and J by 4 bases, and 11 bases separated the two germline ends.

CDR3 sequence: CASSPAGGRNNEQFF. CDR3 in DNA: TGTGCCAGCAGCCCAGCGGGGGGGCGAAACAATGAGCAGTTCTTC. The chain is built from TRBV6-6 and TRBJ2-1, with 10 bases matching TRBD2. J was trimmed by 5 bases and V by 6 bases; bases with no gene match: 7. CDR1 is MNHNY, CDR2 SVGAGI, per germline (reference sequence). This CDR3 has 15 amino acids.

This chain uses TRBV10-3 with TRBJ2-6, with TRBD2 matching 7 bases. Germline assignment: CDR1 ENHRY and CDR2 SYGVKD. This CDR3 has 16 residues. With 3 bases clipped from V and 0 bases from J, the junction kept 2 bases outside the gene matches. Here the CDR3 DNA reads TGTGCCATCAGTGACGGGAGGAGCTCTGGGGCCAACGTCCTGACTTTC. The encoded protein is CAISDGRSSGANVLTF.

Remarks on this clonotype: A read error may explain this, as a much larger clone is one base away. The CDR3 is CASSLRKDSTNEKLFF. As DNA, the CDR3 is TGTGCCAGCAGCCTCCGAAAGGACTCAACTAATGAAAAACTGTTTTTT. This chain connects TRBV7-6 to TRBJ1-4; D remains ambiguous. This CDR3 has 16 residues. The germline V gene encodes CDR1 SGHVS and CDR2 FNYEAQ. Trimming stripped 5 bases from V and 0 bases from J, with 13 bases between.

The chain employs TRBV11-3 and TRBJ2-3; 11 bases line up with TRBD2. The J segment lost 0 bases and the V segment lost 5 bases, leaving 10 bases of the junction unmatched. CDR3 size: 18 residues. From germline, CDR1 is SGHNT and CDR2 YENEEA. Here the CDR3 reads CASSALKIAGGSTDTQYF. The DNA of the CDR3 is TGTGCCAGCAGCGCCCTTAAAATAGCGGGAGGGAGCACAGATACGCAGTATTTT. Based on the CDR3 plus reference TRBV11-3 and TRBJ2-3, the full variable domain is EAGVVQSPRYKIIEKKQPVAFWCNPISGHNTLYWYLQNLGQGPELLIRYENEEAVDDSQLPKDRFSAERLKGVDSTLKIQPAELGDSAVYLCASSALKIAGGSTDTQYFGPGTRLTVL.